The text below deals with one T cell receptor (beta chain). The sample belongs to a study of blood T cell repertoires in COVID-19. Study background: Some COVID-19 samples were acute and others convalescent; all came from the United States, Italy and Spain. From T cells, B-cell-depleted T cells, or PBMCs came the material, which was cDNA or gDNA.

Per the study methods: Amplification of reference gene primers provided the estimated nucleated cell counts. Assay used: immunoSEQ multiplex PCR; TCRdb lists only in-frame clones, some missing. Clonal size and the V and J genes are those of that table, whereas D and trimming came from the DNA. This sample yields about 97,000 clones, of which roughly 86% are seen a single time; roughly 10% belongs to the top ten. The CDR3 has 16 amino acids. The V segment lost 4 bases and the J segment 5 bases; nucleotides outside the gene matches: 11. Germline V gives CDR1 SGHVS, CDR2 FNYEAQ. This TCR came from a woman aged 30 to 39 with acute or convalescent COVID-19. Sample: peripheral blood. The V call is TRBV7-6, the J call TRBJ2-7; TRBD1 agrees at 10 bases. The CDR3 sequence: CASSSPPGQGPNEQYF. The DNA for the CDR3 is TGTGCCAGCAGCTCACCCCCGGGACAGGGGCCCAACGAGCAGTACTTC. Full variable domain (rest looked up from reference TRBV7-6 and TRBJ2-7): GAGVSQSPRYKVTKRGQDVALRCDPISGHVSLYWYRQALGQGPEFLTYFNYEAQQDKSGLPNDRFSAERPEGSISTLTIQRTEQRDSAMYRCASSSPPGQGPNEQYFGPGTRLTVT.